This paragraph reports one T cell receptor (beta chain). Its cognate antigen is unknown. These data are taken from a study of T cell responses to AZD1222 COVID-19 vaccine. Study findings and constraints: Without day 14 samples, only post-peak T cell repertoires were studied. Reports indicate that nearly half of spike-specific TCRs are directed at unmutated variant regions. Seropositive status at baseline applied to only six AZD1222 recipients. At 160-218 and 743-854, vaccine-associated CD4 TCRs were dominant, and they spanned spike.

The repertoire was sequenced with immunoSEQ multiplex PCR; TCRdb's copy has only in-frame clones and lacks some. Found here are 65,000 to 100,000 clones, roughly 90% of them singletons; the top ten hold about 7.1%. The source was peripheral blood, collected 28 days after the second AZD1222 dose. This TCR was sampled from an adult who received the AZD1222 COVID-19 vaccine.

The CDR3 here is CASSQDRLGQAYF. The CDR3 nucleotides read TGTGCCAGCAGCCAAGATAGGCTGGGGCAGGCTTACTTC. The rearrangement uses TRBV4-2 and TRBJ2-5, with D possibly being TRBD1 (5 bases). Germline CDR1 LGHNA, CDR2 YNFKEQ. This CDR3 region has 13 residues. Trimming took off 0 bases at V and 14 bases at J, with 16 bases between the two ends.